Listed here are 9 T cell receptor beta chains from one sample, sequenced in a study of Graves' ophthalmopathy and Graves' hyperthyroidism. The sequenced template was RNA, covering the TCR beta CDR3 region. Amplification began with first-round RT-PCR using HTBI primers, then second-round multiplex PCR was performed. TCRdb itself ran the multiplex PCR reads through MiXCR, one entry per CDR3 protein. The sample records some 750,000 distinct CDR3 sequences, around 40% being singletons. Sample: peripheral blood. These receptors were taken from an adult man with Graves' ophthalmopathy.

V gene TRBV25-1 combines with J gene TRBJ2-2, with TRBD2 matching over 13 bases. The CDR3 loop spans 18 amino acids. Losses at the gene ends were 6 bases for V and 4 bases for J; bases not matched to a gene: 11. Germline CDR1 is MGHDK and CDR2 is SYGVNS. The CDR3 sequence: CASSLTRTSGSPTGELFF. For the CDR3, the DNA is TGTGCCAGCAGCTTAACCCGGACTAGCGGGAGCCCCACCGGGGAGCTGTTTTTT.

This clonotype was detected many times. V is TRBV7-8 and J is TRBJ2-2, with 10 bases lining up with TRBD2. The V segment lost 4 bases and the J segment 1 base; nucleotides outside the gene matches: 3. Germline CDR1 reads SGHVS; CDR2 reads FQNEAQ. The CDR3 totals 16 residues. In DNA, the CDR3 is TGTGCCAGCAGCTCCGGACTAGCGGTGAACACCGGGGAGCTGTTTTTT. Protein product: CASSSGLAVNTGELFF.

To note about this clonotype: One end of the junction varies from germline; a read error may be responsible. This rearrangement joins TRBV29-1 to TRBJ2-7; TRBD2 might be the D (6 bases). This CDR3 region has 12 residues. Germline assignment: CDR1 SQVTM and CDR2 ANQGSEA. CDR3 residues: CSFDAGSYEQYF. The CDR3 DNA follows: TGCAGCTTTGATGCGGGAAGTTACGAGCAGTACTTC.

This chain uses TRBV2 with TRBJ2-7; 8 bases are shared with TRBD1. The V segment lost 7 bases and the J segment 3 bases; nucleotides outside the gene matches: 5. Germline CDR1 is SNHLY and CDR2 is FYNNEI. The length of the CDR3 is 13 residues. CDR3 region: CASTPGGYYEQYF. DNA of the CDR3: TGTGCCAGCACCCCAGGGGGCTACTACGAGCAGTACTTC. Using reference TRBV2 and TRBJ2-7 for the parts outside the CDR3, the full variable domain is EPEVTQTPSHQVTQMGQEVILRCVPISNHLYFYWYRQILGQKVEFLVSFYNNEISEKSEIFDDQFSVERPDGSNFTLKIRSTKLEDSAMYFCASTPGGYYEQYFGPGTRLTVT.

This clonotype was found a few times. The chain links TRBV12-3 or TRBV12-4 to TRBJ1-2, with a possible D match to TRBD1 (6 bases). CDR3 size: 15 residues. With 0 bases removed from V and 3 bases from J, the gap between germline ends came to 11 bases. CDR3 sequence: CASSLAGGLDYGYTF. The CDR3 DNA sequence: TGTGCCAGCAGTTTAGCAGGGGGTTTAGACTATGGCTACACCTTC.

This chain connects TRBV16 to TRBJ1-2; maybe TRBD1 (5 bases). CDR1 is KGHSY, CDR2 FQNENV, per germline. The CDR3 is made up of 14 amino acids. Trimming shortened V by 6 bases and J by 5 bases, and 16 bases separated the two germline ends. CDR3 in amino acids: CASRPGQTGYGYTF. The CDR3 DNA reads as TGTGCCAGCAGACCGGGCCAAACAGGTTATGGCTACACCTTC.

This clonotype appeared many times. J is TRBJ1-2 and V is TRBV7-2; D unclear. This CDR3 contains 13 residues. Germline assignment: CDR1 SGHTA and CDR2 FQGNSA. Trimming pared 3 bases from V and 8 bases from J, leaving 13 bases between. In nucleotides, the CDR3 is TGTGCCAGCAGCTTGTCATCGTTACAAGGCTACACCTTC. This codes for CASSLSSLQGYTF.

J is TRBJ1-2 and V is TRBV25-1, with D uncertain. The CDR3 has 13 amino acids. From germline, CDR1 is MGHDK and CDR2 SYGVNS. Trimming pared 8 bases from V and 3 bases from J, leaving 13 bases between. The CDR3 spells CASSPTKDYGYTF. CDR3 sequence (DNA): TGTGCCAGCTCACCTACCAAGGACTATGGCTACACCTTC.

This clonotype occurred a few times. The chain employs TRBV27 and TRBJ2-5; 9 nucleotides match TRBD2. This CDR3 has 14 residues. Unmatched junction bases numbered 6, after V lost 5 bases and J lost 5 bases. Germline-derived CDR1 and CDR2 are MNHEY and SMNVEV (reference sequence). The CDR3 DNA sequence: TGTGCCAGCAGTATCCTAGCGGGGCTGGAGACCCAGTACTTC. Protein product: CASSILAGLETQYF.